This T cell receptor (beta chain) was recorded in a study of shared clonotypes between healthy human individuals. Study-level points and caveats: Clonotypes that were shared across four donors made up around 5.5% of naive CD4 clonotypes.

This clone is a singleton in its sample. The antigen is not known. A single base separates this from a much larger clone, so it may be a read error. The same CDR3 arises from other DNA sequences in this sample as well. Repertoires were generated with immunoSEQ multiplex PCR, while TCRdb's copy carries only in-frame clones and drops some. This table holds some 1 million clones, approximately 70% found once. Germline V gene lookup returns CDR1 LNHDA and CDR2 SQIVND (reference sequence). The CDR3 runs 14 residues. Trimming cost V 5 bases and J 1 base, with 8 bases left between them. The sequencing sample was made of memory CD4+ T cells sorted from blood. Subset in this sample: CD45RA-negative fraction. The receptor was isolated from a man in his late teens or twenties in good health. The J gene is TRBJ2-2, the V gene TRBV19, with a possible D match to TRBD2 (6 bases). The CDR3 sequence: CASSGTRNTGELFF. The CDR3 coding sequence is TGTGCCAGTAGTGGGACTCGGAACACCGGGGAGCTGTTTTTT.